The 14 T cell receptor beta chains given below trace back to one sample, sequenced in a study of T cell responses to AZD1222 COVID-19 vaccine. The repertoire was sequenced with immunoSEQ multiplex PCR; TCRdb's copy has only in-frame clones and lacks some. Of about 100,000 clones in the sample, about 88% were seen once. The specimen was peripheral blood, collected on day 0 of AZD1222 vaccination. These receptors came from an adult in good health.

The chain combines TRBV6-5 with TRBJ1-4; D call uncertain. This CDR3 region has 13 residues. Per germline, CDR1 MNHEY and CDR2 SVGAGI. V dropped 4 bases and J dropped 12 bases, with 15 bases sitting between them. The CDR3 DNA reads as TGTGCCAGCAGTTCGCCCCCATACGGAGAACTGTTTTTT. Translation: CASSSPPYGELFF.

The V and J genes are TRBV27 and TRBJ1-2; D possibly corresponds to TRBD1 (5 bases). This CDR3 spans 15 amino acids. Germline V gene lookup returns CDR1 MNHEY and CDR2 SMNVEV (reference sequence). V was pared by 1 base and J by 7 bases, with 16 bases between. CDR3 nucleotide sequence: TGTGCCAGCAGTTTATACATGGGGGGAGGAGGTGGCTACACCTTC. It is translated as CASSLYMGGGGGYTF.

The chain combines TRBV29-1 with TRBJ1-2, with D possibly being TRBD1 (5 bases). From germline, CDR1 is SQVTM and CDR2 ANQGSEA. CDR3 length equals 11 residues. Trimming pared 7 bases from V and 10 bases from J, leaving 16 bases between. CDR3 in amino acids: CSDGTDDDYTF. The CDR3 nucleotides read TGCAGCGATGGGACGGATGATGACTACACCTTC.

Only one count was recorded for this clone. CDR3 nucleotides: TGTGCCAGCAGCGTTTTTCGGGGTAACCTGGGAAGAGGGTTTAATTCACCCCTCCACTTT. Translated: CASSVFRGNLGRGFNSPLHF. The chain recombines TRBV5-8 with TRBJ1-6; no firm D call. The germline V and J ends were trimmed by 4 bases and 6 bases, with 29 bases remaining between them. The length of the CDR3 is 20 residues. Germline assignment: CDR1 SGHTS and CDR2 YDEGEE.

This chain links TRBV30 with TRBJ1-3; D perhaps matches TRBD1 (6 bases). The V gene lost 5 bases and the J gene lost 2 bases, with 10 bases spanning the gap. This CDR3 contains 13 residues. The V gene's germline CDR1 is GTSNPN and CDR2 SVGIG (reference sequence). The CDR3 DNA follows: TGTGCCTGGGACCCAGGGGCTGGAAACACCATATATTTT. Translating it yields CAWDPGAGNTIYF.

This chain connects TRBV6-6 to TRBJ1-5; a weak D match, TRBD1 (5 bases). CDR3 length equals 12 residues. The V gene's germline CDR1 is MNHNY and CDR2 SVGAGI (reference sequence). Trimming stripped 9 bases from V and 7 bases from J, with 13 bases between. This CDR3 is CASRLGVQPQHF. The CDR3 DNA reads TGTGCCAGTCGTTTGGGGGTGCAGCCCCAGCATTTT.

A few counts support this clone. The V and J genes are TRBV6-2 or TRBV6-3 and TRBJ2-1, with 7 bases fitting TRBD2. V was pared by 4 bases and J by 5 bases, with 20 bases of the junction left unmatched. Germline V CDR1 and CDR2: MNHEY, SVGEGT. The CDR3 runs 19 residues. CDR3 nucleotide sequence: TGTGCCAGCAGTTCTTTAGCGGGCCTCCTCCGAAACAGGAACAATGAGCAGTTCTTC. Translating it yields CASSSLAGLLRNRNNEQFF.

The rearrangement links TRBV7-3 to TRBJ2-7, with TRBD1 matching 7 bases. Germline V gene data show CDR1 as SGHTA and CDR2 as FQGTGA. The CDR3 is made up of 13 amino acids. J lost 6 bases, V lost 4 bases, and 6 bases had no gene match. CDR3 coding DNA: TGTGCCAGCAGCTATCGAGGGGGCAGCGAGCAGTACTTC. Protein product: CASSYRGGSEQYF. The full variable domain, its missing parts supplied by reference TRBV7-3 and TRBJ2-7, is GAGVSQTPSNKVTEKGKYVELRCDPISGHTALYWYRQSLGQGPEFLIYFQGTGAADDSGLPNDRFFAVRPEGSVSTLKIQRTERGDSAVYLCASSYRGGSEQYFGPGTRLTVT.

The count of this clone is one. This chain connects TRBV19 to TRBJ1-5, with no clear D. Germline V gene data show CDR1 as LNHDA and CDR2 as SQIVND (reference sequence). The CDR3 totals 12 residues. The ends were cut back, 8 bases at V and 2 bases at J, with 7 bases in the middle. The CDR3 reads CASRQGNQPQHF. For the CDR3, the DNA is TGTGCCAGTCGGCAGGGCAATCAGCCCCAGCATTTT.

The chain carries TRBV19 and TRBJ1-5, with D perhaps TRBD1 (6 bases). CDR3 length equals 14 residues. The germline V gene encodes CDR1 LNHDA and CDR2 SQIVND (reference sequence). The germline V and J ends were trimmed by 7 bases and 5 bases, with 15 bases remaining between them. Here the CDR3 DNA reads TGTGCCAGTACCTTCGGACAGCTTGATCAGCCCCAGCATTTT. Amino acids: CASTFGQLDQPQHF.

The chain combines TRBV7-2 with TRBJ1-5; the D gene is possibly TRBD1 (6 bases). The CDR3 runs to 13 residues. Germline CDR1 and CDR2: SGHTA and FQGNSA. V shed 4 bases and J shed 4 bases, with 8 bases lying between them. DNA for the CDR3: TGTGCCAGCAGCTCAGGGGTGAATCAGCCCCAGCATTTT. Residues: CASSSGVNQPQHF.

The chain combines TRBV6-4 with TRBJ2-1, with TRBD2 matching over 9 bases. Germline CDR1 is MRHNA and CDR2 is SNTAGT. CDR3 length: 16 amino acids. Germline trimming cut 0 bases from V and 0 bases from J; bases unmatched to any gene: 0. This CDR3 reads CASSDSSGSSYNEQFF. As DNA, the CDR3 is TGTGCCAGCAGTGACTCTAGCGGGAGCTCCTACAATGAGCAGTTCTTC.

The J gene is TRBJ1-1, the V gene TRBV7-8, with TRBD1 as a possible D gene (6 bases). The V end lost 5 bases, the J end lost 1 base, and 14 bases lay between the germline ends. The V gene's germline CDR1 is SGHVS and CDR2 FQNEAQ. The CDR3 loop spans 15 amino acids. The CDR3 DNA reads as TGTGCCAGCAGCCCCCGGGGGGCGGGGAACACTGAAGCTTTCTTT. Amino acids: CASSPRGAGNTEAFF.

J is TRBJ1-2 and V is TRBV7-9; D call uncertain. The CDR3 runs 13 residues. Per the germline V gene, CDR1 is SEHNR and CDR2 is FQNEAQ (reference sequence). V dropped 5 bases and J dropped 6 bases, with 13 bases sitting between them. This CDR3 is CASSKMGSHGYTF. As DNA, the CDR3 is TGTGCCAGCAGCAAAATGGGTTCCCATGGCTACACCTTC.